The 10 T cell receptor beta chains given below trace back to one sample, sequenced in a study of shared clonotypes between healthy human individuals. This table comes from immunoSEQ multiplex PCR, and its TCRdb copy is limited to in-frame clones, with some not included. The table shows about a million clones, with around four fifths occurring only once. Sequenced: memory CD4+ T cells sorted from blood. The sample's subset: CD45RA-negative fraction. The receptors shown here come from a man aged 18 to 30 in good health.

The chain combines TRBV9 with TRBJ1-4; 7 bases line up with TRBD1. The CDR3 runs to 15 residues. V gave up 4 bases and J gave up 8 bases; unmatched junction bases: 11. Germline V gene data show CDR1 as SGDLS and CDR2 as YYNGEE. This CDR3 reads CASSPDTQGQEKLFF. The CDR3 DNA sequence: TGTGCCAGCAGCCCTGATACACAGGGGCAGGAAAAACTGTTTTTT.

This clone was observed a single time. Other DNA sequences in this specimen translate into the identical CDR3. The rearrangement uses TRBV30 and TRBJ1-6; 11 positions agree with TRBD1. Germline assignment: CDR1 GTSNPN and CDR2 SVGIG (reference sequence). J was trimmed by 9 bases and V by 5 bases; bases with no gene match: 3. This CDR3 region has 13 residues. CDR3 loop: CAWSGTGGSPLHF. The CDR3, as DNA: TGTGCCTGGTCCGGGACAGGGGGTTCACCCCTCCACTTT.

This rearrangement joins TRBV2 to TRBJ2-7, with a tentative D call TRBD1 (6 bases). V shed 5 bases and J shed 2 bases, with 13 bases lying between them. Germline CDR1 reads SNHLY; CDR2 reads FYNNEI. CDR3 length: 14 residues. The CDR3 region is CASSRQVAAYEQYF. The CDR3 bases are TGTGCCAGCAGTCGACAGGTAGCCGCCTACGAGCAGTACTTC.

V gene TRBV5-1 combines with J gene TRBJ2-2, with 10 nucleotides matching TRBD2. The length of the CDR3 is 16 residues. The V gene end was trimmed by 5 bases and the J gene end by 4 bases; junction bases not matched to a gene: 8. Germline V gene sequence: CDR1 SGHRS, CDR2 YFSETQ. CDR3 DNA sequence: TGCGCCAGCAGAGAGAATCTAGCGGGAGTCACCGGGGAGCTGTTTTTT. Amino acids: CASRENLAGVTGELFF.

The gene calls are TRBV9 and TRBJ1-3; possible D gene TRBD1, 5 bases. The CDR3 has 16 residues. V shed 3 bases and J shed 2 bases, with 15 bases lying between them. Looked up from germline, CDR1 is SGDLS and CDR2 is YYNGEE. CDR3 sequence (DNA): TGTGCCAGCAGCGCGGCGTCCCAGGGTGCTGGAAACACCATATATTTT. Its protein is CASSAASQGAGNTIYF. The full variable domain, in which reference TRBV9 and TRBJ1-3 provide the parts outside the CDR3, is DSGVTQTPKHLITATGQRVTLRCSPRSGDLSVYWYQQSLDQGLQFLIQYYNGEERAKGNILERFSAQQFPDLHSELNLSSLELGDSALYFCASSAASQGAGNTIYFGEGSWLTVV.

With regard to this clone: This sample also contains other DNA sequences that code for the same CDR3. The chain recombines TRBV7-9 with TRBJ2-6; D might be TRBD1 (6 bases). The length of the CDR3 is 15 residues. CDR1 SEHNR and CDR2 FQNEAQ come from the germline V gene (reference sequence). V lost 5 bases to trimming and J lost 4 bases, with 12 bases between them. The CDR3: CASSRTGSGANVLTF. In DNA form, the CDR3 reads TGTGCCAGCAGCCGCACAGGGTCCGGGGCCAACGTCCTGACTTTC.

This clone turned up a few times. V is TRBV2 and J is TRBJ1-1; no definite D call. The germline CDR1 and CDR2 sequences are SNHLY and FYNNEI. The CDR3 is made up of 14 amino acids. Trimming took 3 bases from V and 0 from J, leaving 8 bases between them. Here the CDR3 reads CASSDDTLNTEAFF. As DNA, the CDR3 is TGTGCCAGCAGTGACGACACATTGAACACTGAAGCTTTCTTT.

V is TRBV9 and J is TRBJ1-4, with D hard to call. There are 14 residues in the CDR3. V lost 1 base to trimming and J lost 14 bases, with 18 bases between them. CDR1 and CDR2 (germline): SGDLS, YYNGEE. The CDR3 loop is CASSVFGDGEELFF. CDR3 in DNA: TGTGCCAGCAGCGTATTTGGAGACGGCGAAGAGCTGTTTTTT.

This rearrangement joins TRBV18 to TRBJ1-1, with TRBD1 identical over 8 bases. The CDR3 length is 15 residues. Germline CDR1 is KGHSH and CDR2 is LQKENI. J lost 1 base, V lost 6 bases, and 7 bases had no gene match. The CDR3 DNA sequence: TGTGCCAGCTCGCTTCAGGGACAGGCGAACACTGAAGCTTTCTTT. Protein: CASSLQGQANTEAFF.

This clone was counted only a few times. V usage is TRBV19 and J usage is TRBJ1-2, with TRBD1 matching over 10 bases. The CDR3 is made up of 12 amino acids. Germline assignment: CDR1 LNHDA and CDR2 SQIVND (reference sequence). J gave up 7 bases and V 10 bases, and 6 bases lay outside the gene matches. The chain's CDR3 is CATAGQGSGYTF. The CDR3 DNA is TGTGCCACCGCGGGACAGGGGTCTGGCTACACCTTC.